A selection of T cell receptor beta chains follows, all from one sample in a study of T cells after yellow fever vaccination. TCRdb ran MiXCR on the 5' RACE reads and lists one entry per CDR3 protein. The sample includes a few hundred thousand distinct CDR3 sequences, approximately 4.2% of them seen just once. Sequences were derived from PBMCs, sampled 5 days after the yellow fever booster vaccination. These receptors were obtained from a man aged 18 to 30 who received the YFV17D yellow fever vaccine. Both conserved end residues are part of each CDR3. A D gene is named only where the DNA matches it firmly. Rows give clone size only sometimes, using once, few, many, or a class for an expanded clone.

14	-	TRBV10-3	-	TRBJ1-2	TGTGCCATCAGTGACACTGACAGGTTCTATGGCTACACCTTC	CAISDTDRFYGYTF
15	few	TRBV4-3	TRBD1	TRBJ1-4	TGCGCCAGCAGCCAGTATTCCGGGACAGGGATCAAACTGTTTTTT	CASSQYSGTGIKLFF
14	-	TRBV7-2	-	TRBJ2-5	TGTGCCAGCAGCTTAGTAGCACTAAAAGAGACCCAGTACTTC	CASSLVALKETQYF
12	few	TRBV7-2	-	TRBJ2-1	TGTGCCAGCAGCTTATACCACAATGAGCAGTTCTTC	CASSLYHNEQFF
15	few	TRBV5-6	-	TRBJ1-2	TGTGCCAGCAGCTTGGCCGGGGGGTTTATGGATGGCTACACCTTC	CASSLAGGFMDGYTF
13	-	TRBV2	-	TRBJ2-5	TGTGCCAGCGAGAAGGGCAGGCAAGAGACCCAGTACTTC	CASEKGRQETQYF
15	many	TRBV6-2/TRBV6-3	-	TRBJ2-3	TGTGCCAGCAGTTACCGGGACTCCAGCGTGAATACGCAGTATTTT	CASSYRDSSVNTQYF
13	many	TRBV29-1	-	TRBJ1-2	TGCAGCGTTGATGGGGGGGGTGGTGATGGCTACACCTTC	CSVDGGGGDGYTF
14	-	TRBV5-1	-	TRBJ1-1	TGCGCCAGCAGCCCCCCGGGCAAGTCTAATATGGCTTTCTTT	CASSPPGKSNMAFF
14	many	TRBV5-1	TRBD1	TRBJ1-2	TGCGCCAGCAGCTCGGGACAGGGGCCCTATGGCTACACCTTC	CASSSGQGPYGYTF
16	few	TRBV7-9	-	TRBJ2-4	TGTGCCAGCAGCCCACCCGCAGGGGCCACCCCAAGCATTCAGTACTTC	CASSPPAGATPSIQYF
15	few	TRBV11-1	-	TRBJ2-7	TGTGCCAGCAGCTTGGATACAGGGAGCTCCTACGAGCAGTACTTC	CASSLDTGSSYEQYF
11	few	TRBV10-3	-	TRBJ2-7	TGTGCCTCCCGGCGAGGGCACGAGCAGTACTTC	CASRRGHEQYF
13	few	TRBV6-2/TRBV6-3	-	TRBJ2-2	TGTGCCAGCAGTCAGGGTTTATACGGGGAGCTGTTTTTT	CASSQGLYGELFF
13	-	TRBV29-1	-	TRBJ1-1	TGCAGCGTTTACCCCGACACGAACACTGAAGCTTTCTTT	CSVYPDTNTEAFF
14	-	TRBV28	-	TRBJ2-5	TGTGCCAGCAAGGGACGTGTGGTATGGGAGACCCAGTACTTC	CASKGRVVWETQYF
15	many	TRBV5-1	TRBD2	TRBJ2-1	TGCGCCAGCAGGTCAAAAGCGGGGGGGCAAAATGAGCAGTTCTTC	CASRSKAGGQNEQFF
13	many	TRBV6-1	-	TRBJ1-1	TGTGCCAGCAGTGGTAGGGGAAACACTGAAGCTTTCTTT	CASSGRGNTEAFF
16	many	TRBV4-1	TRBD1	TRBJ1-2	TGCGCCAGCAGCCAGGCCTACTCCGGGACAGTCTATGGCTACACCTTC	CASSQAYSGTVYGYTF
14	few	TRBV7-9	-	TRBJ2-7	TGTGCCAGCAGCTCCACCATAGTCCCCTACGAGCAGTACTTC	CASSSTIVPYEQYF